This record looks at one TCR beta chain sequence and its context. Assay: immunoSEQ multiplex PCR; the TCRdb copy retains only in-frame clones and omits some. The data contain more than 15,000 clones, roughly 93% of them seen just once; the ten biggest clones take up roughly 24%. The data originate from a study of sequential checkpoint blockade in melanoma. Study-level background: Randomization was 1:1 between first-line nivolumab→ipilimumab and ipilimumab→nivolumab. Both treatment sequences were followed by maintenance nivolumab.

Germline V lookup: CDR1 LNHDA, CDR2 SQIVND (reference sequence). J gave up 3 bases and V 3 bases, and 1 base lay outside the gene matches. CDR3 size: 13 residues. As for treatment: randomized to nivolumab then ipilimumab (arm A) or the reverse (arm B). DNA-damaging chemotherapy had not been given to any patient beforehand. Live CD3+CD8+ CD19− CD56− cells were sorted from PBMCs. The chain uses TRBV19 and TRBJ2-7; 8 bases are a match to TRBD1. The receptor comes from a human donor with melanoma. This sample comprised CD8+ T cells sorted from blood (inferred from file names), obtained from a patient given nivolumab and ipilimumab in sequence. The CDR3 DNA reads TGTGCCAGTAGTATGGGGACAGGCTACGAGCAGTACTTC. This codes for CASSMGTGYEQYF.